This T cell receptor beta chain emerged from a study of identical twins. The study, taken as a whole, reports: Fewer insertions were carried by abundant cord blood beta clonotypes, but none was seen in memory repertoires. Instead of following the same donors, the conclusions were based on cross-sectional statistical analysis. The degree of excess twin sharing was weaker in beta out-of-frame sequences.

Each cDNA held unique molecular identifiers, and template switching gave it a universal primer site. TCRdb reanalysed the 5' RACE reads using MiXCR and keeps one entry per CDR3 protein. Of about 430,000 distinct CDR3 sequences listed, about 18% are singletons. Concerning this clonotype itself: Antigen unknown.

With 3 bases removed from V and 0 bases from J, the gap between germline ends came to 16 bases. CDR1 is SGHNT and CDR2 is YYREEE in the germline V gene (reference sequence). The CDR3 runs to 17 residues. The material sequenced was naive T cells sorted from blood. V usage is TRBV5-4 and J usage is TRBJ2-1, with unresolved D. The clonotype comes from a man aged 50 or older in good health. CDR3 bases: TGTGCCAGCAGCTGGGTGGCGGTACCCACCTCCTACAATGAGCAGTTCTTC. It encodes CASSWVAVPTSYNEQFF.